Listed below are T cell receptor beta chains from one sample, sequenced in a study of cytomegalovirus exposure and HLA in healthy donors. The table came from immunoSEQ multiplex PCR; TCRdb's copy has only in-frame clones and leaves some out. The data hold around 160,000 clones, with about 70% observed a single time. Input material: PBMCs. The receptors stem from a woman aged 35 to 49 in good health and CMV-seropositive. The CDR3 runs from the conserved cysteine through the conserved F or W. Fields, in order: V gene, D gene, clone size, J gene, CDR3 DNA, CDR3 protein. The D gene is left open where the match is weak. Clone size appears in some rows only: once, few, many, or a class for an expanded clone.

TRBV5-4	TRBD2	few	TRBJ2-2	TGTGCCAGCAGCCCGGGACTAGCGGGAGGGCCTGTAAGCGGGGAGCTGTTTTTT	CASSPGLAGGPVSGELFF
TRBV4-1	TRBD2	once	TRBJ2-1	TGCGCCAGCAGCCGAGCGACTAGCGGGAGTTGGTACAATGAGCAGTTCTTC	CASSRATSGSWYNEQFF
TRBV6-6	TRBD1	.	TRBJ1-1	TGTGCCAGCAATCCACAGGGGCACTACACTGAAGCTTTCTTT	CASNPQGHYTEAFF
TRBV5-1	TRBD2	.	TRBJ2-5	TGCGCCAGCAGAGGACTAGCGGGACCCCAAGAGACCCAGTACTTC	CASRGLAGPQETQYF
TRBV5-6	TRBD1	once	TRBJ2-5	TGTGCCAGCAGCTGGGGGGGACAGGGGTTATTGGGGACCCAGTACTTC	CASSWGGQGLLGTQYF
TRBV5-4	.	.	TRBJ2-3	TGTGCCAGCAGCGCCGAGCTTGGGCACACAGATACGCAGTATTTT	CASSAELGHTDTQYF
TRBV2	.	few	TRBJ2-1	TGTGCCAGCTCTCTTGTGAGCTCCTACAATGAGCAGTTCTTC	CASSLVSSYNEQFF
TRBV29-1	.	.	TRBJ1-1	TGCAGCGTTCGATCCGGGAGGGAAACTGAAGCTTTCTTT	CSVRSGRETEAFF
TRBV28	.	.	TRBJ2-7	TGTGCCAGCAGGACCGGAACAGAACACCCCTACGAGCAGTACTTC	CASRTGTEHPYEQYF
TRBV7-9	.	.	TRBJ2-2	TGTTCCAGCAGCACGCTGGGCGACAGGAGCACCGGGGAGCTGTTTTTT	CSSSTLGDRSTGELFF
TRBV5-4	TRBD1	.	TRBJ1-2	TGTGCCAGCAGCCCCGGACAGGGGTATAACTATGGCTACACCTTC	CASSPGQGYNYGYTF
TRBV7-8	TRBD2	few	TRBJ2-3	TGTGCCAGCAGCTCTGCCCCTTGGGGAGCGGGGGCCAGGGATACGCAGTATTTT	CASSSAPWGAGARDTQYF
TRBV7-9	TRBD1	.	TRBJ2-7	TGTGCCAGCAGCTTAGCCAGGACAGGGGGAATCTCCTACGAGCAGTACTTC	CASSLARTGGISYEQYF
TRBV10-2	.	.	TRBJ1-6	TGCGCCAGCAGTGAGTTTGGGGCCCTCAGTTCACCCCTCCACTTT	CASSEFGALSSPLHF
TRBV19	TRBD1	.	TRBJ1-5	TGTGCCAGTAGCGGGACAGCCATCAATCAGCCCCAGCATTTT	CASSGTAINQPQHF
TRBV11-1	.	.	TRBJ2-3	TGTGCCAGCAGCTTGAGCCAGGGTCCTGGTACGCAGTATTTT	CASSLSQGPGTQYF
TRBV5-4	TRBD2	few	TRBJ2-3	TGTGCCAGCGGGACGGGAGGACCTGGTTCAGATACGCAGTATTTT	CASGTGGPGSDTQYF
TRBV28	.	few	TRBJ1-1	TGTGCCAGCAGTACTCACAGGGTAACTGAAGCTTTCTTT	CASSTHRVTEAFF
TRBV18	.	.	TRBJ1-6	TGTGCCAGCTCCGCAGATGATTCACCCCTCCACTTT	CASSADDSPLHF
TRBV7-2	.	.	TRBJ2-7	TGTGCCAGCAGCCGGGTCCCGGGATCAGGGGGAGGCACCGAGCAGTACTTC	CASSRVPGSGGGTEQYF
TRBV5-1	TRBD1	few	TRBJ1-3	TGCGCCAGCAGCTTGTCGCGGGACAGGTCTGGAAACACCATATATTTT	CASSLSRDRSGNTIYF
TRBV5-1	.	.	TRBJ1-1	TGCGCCAGCCGAGGGGGGGGCACTGAAGCTTTCTTT	CASRGGGTEAFF
TRBV9	.	few	TRBJ1-4	TGTGCCAGCAGCGTAGAGGCCGGGGAAAAACTGTTTTTT	CASSVEAGEKLFF
TRBV7-6	TRBD2	few	TRBJ2-3	TGTGCCAGCAGCCCCTTAGCGGGGGGGATCACAGATACGCAGTATTTT	CASSPLAGGITDTQYF
TRBV7-9	TRBD2	.	TRBJ2-1	TGTGCCAGCAGCCTTGAACGTAGCGGGAGCAATGAGCAGTTCTTC	CASSLERSGSNEQFF
TRBV7-9	TRBD1	.	TRBJ2-7	TGTGCCAGCAGCCTCCGACAGGGCCCCCTCGAGCAGTACTTC	CASSLRQGPLEQYF
TRBV6-1	.	.	TRBJ2-2	TGTGCCAGCTTTAAATTTACAGGGACCGGGGAGCTGTTTTTT	CASFKFTGTGELFF
TRBV4-3	TRBD1	few	TRBJ2-2	TGCGCCAGCAGCCAAGATCCAACAAAAGGACAGGGGGCCGGGGAGCTGTTTTTT	CASSQDPTKGQGAGELFF
TRBV5-5	.	.	TRBJ1-1	TGTGCCAGCAGCTTGGAGGGGGTCACTGAAGCTTTCTTT	CASSLEGVTEAFF
TRBV7-9	.	.	TRBJ1-5	TGTGCCAGCAGCTTAGACGGGGAAAGCAATCAGCCCCAGCATTTT	CASSLDGESNQPQHF
TRBV4-3	.	.	TRBJ2-1	TGCGCCAGCAGCCAATCCAGGGTGGGTGAGCAGTTCTTC	CASSQSRVGEQFF
TRBV7-2	.	.	TRBJ2-2	TGTGCCAGCAGCTTAAACCTAGGGGGGGCCGGGGAGCTGTTTTTT	CASSLNLGGAGELFF
TRBV5-1	.	.	TRBJ2-1	TGCGCCAGCAGCTTGGGGACTCCGATTAACTACAATGAGCAGTTCTTC	CASSLGTPINYNEQFF
TRBV19	.	.	TRBJ1-6	TGTGCCAGTAGTACGCGACAGTTCTATTCACCCCTCCACTTT	CASSTRQFYSPLHF
TRBV10-3	TRBD2	.	TRBJ2-7	TGTGCCATCGGACCTAGCGGGGGGTCATACGAGCAGTACTTC	CAIGPSGGSYEQYF
TRBV6-6	TRBD2	.	TRBJ2-7	TGTGCCAGCAGTGACTCGGGGCGGGGGGTTTACGAGCAGTACTTC	CASSDSGRGVYEQYF
TRBV2	.	few	TRBJ1-2	TGTGCCAGCAGTCTCGAAGCTCAGGGGCTCGGCTACACCTTC	CASSLEAQGLGYTF
TRBV7-2	TRBD1	.	TRBJ1-1	TGTGCCAGCAGACAAGGTGAGGACAGGGGGCGAAGGGTTACTGAAGCTTTCTTT	CASRQGEDRGRRVTEAFF
TRBV21-1	.	.	TRBJ2-3	TGTGCCAGCAGCTACCGGGACAGATCCACAGATACGCAGTATTTT	CASSYRDRSTDTQYF
TRBV7-9	.	.	TRBJ2-1	TGTGCCAGCAGCTACCAGACAGGATGGGATGAGCAGTTCTTC	CASSYQTGWDEQFF
TRBV4-3	TRBD1	few	TRBJ1-2	TGCGCCAGCAGCCAAGATGGACAGGGGTTAGGCTACACCTTC	CASSQDGQGLGYTF
TRBV7-9	.	.	TRBJ2-6	TGTGCCAGCAGCTCGTACAGGGTTCCCGGGGCCAACGTCCTGACTTTC	CASSSYRVPGANVLTF
TRBV13	.	.	TRBJ1-1	TGTGCCAGCAGCTTAACCCCCAGGGCGCAGGGCACTGAAGCTTTCTTT	CASSLTPRAQGTEAFF
TRBV2	TRBD1	.	TRBJ2-7	TGTGCCAGCTCAAGAGGGACAGCATTCAACGAGCAGTACTTC	CASSRGTAFNEQYF
TRBV7-6	.	.	TRBJ1-1	TGTGCCAGCAGCTCAACACCGAACACTGAAGCTTTCTTT	CASSSTPNTEAFF